Listed here are 14 T cell receptor beta chains from one sample, sequenced in a study of OX40 agonist ivuxolimab in advanced cancers. Here immunoSEQ multiplex PCR was the method, and the copy in TCRdb shows in-frame clones only, minus some. The sample lists around 120,000 clones, 75% to 90% occurring once. Source: CD4+ or CD8+ T cells sorted from blood, taken in a trial of the OX40 agonist ivuxolimab. The receptor source for this set is an adult with an advanced solid tumor such as melanoma, head and neck, liver or kidney cancer.

This chain connects TRBV5-1 to TRBJ2-3, with TRBD1 identical over 8 bases. Germline-derived CDR1 and CDR2 are SGHRS and YFSETQ. With V trimmed by 4 bases and J by 4 bases, 8 bases remained unmatched. The CDR3 covers 15 residues. CDR3 sequence: CASSPHAGGPDTQYF. The CDR3 nucleotides are TGCGCCAGCAGCCCCCACGCAGGGGGCCCAGATACGCAGTATTTT.

The chain employs TRBV18 and TRBJ1-2; 8 positions agree with TRBD1. Germline V gives CDR1 KGHSH, CDR2 LQKENI. This CDR3 comprises 15 residues. V shed 3 bases, J shed 3 bases, and the junction held 6 bases outside the gene matches. Here the CDR3 DNA reads TGTGCCAGCTCACCGGGGCCAGGGGGCGACTATGGCTACACCTTC. Translating it yields CASSPGPGGDYGYTF.

This chain uses TRBV28 with TRBJ2-3; 9 nucleotides match TRBD2. Per germline, CDR1 MDHEN and CDR2 SYDVKM. J lost 6 bases, V lost 3 bases, and 7 bases had no gene match. The CDR3 sequence is 15 residues long. The CDR3 DNA follows: TGTGCCAGCAGTTTCGCGGGGGGGAACCAGGATACGCAGTATTTT. It codes for CASSFAGGNQDTQYF.

The chain employs TRBV4-2 and TRBJ1-4; D remains unclear. V was clipped by 1 base and J by 4 bases, with 7 bases between them. CDR1 is LGHNA and CDR2 is YNFKEQ in the germline V gene. The CDR3 consists of 14 residues. For the CDR3, the DNA is TGTGCCAGCAGCCAAGGTCAGGTTAATGAAAAACTGTTTTTT. Translated: CASSQGQVNEKLFF.

CDR3 protein: CASTSGTGNEQYF. As DNA, the CDR3 is TGTGCCAGCACATCCGGGACAGGGAACGAGCAGTACTTC. The chain carries TRBV2 and TRBJ2-7; 9 positions match TRBD1. V shed 7 bases, J shed 5 bases, and the junction held 6 bases outside the gene matches. The germline gives CDR1 SNHLY, CDR2 FYNNEI. The CDR3 is 13 amino acids.

The chain carries TRBV28 and TRBJ1-2; no clear D. The CDR3 is 13 residues long. Trimming took off 5 bases at V and 0 bases at J, with 7 bases between the two ends. CDR1 is MDHEN, CDR2 SYDVKM, per germline. The CDR3 DNA follows: TGTGCCAGCAGTCCTTCTACTAACTATGGCTACACCTTC. Its protein product is CASSPSTNYGYTF.

This clone was seen once. The V and J genes are TRBV4-2 and TRBJ1-3, with unresolved D. Trimming left V 0 bases short and J 4 bases short, with 10 bases between. Germline-derived CDR1 and CDR2 are LGHNA and YNFKEQ. This CDR3 comprises 15 residues. The CDR3 is CASSQEWQVGNTIYF. DNA for the CDR3: TGTGCCAGCAGCCAAGAGTGGCAGGTGGGAAACACCATATATTTT.

Only one count was recorded for this clone. The rearrangement links TRBV7-2 to TRBJ2-1; D uncertain. CDR1 and CDR2 from the germline V gene are SGHTA and FQGNSA. The ends were cut back, 5 bases at V and 5 bases at J, with 7 bases in the middle. The CDR3 totals 12 residues. The CDR3 loop is CASSRTDNEQFF. The CDR3 DNA reads as TGTGCCAGCAGCCGGACGGACAATGAGCAGTTCTTC.

This rearrangement joins TRBV10-3 to TRBJ2-7, with D tentatively TRBD1 (6 bases). The CDR3 has 14 amino acids. The V gene's germline CDR1 is ENHRY and CDR2 SYGVKD. Trimming cost V 2 bases and J 5 bases, with 13 bases left between them. The CDR3 sequence: CAISERGRGHEQYF. The CDR3 DNA reads as TGTGCCATCAGTGAGAGGGGCAGGGGCCACGAGCAGTACTTC.

In its sample, this clone was seen once. This rearrangement joins TRBV6-1 to TRBJ1-1, with TRBD1 identical over 8 bases. This CDR3 is built from 14 residues. The germline CDR1 and CDR2 sequences are MNHNS and SASEGT. With V trimmed by 5 bases and J by 0 bases, 2 bases remained unmatched. This CDR3 reads CASSWDRLNTEAFF. The CDR3 nucleotides read TGTGCCAGCAGTTGGGACAGGTTGAACACTGAAGCTTTCTTT.

The V and J genes are TRBV6-6 and TRBJ1-5; TRBD1 is a possible D gene (6 bases). CDR3 length equals 14 residues. V was pared by 5 bases and J by 4 bases, with 12 bases between. Looked up from germline, CDR1 is MNHNY and CDR2 is SVGAGI (reference sequence). The CDR3, as DNA: TGTGCCAGCAGTCGCCGGGACACAAATCAGCCCCAGCATTTT. Its translation: CASSRRDTNQPQHF.

The CDR3 DNA follows: TGTGCCTCTTGGGGGAGACAAGAGACCCAGTACTTC. The encoded protein is CASWGRQETQYF. V gene TRBV6-6 combines with J gene TRBJ2-5; D is possibly TRBD1 or TRBD2 (5 bases each). The CDR3 is 12 residues long. Germline V gene lookup returns CDR1 MNHNY and CDR2 SVGAGI (reference sequence). Trimming took off 11 bases at V and 2 bases at J, with 12 bases between the two ends.

This clone appeared once. The V and J genes are TRBV19 and TRBJ2-7; 10 nucleotides match TRBD1. The J segment lost 3 bases and the V segment lost 9 bases, leaving 8 bases of the junction unmatched. The length of the CDR3 is 14 residues. CDR1 is LNHDA, CDR2 SQIVND, per germline (reference sequence). CDR3 in amino acids: CASQRTGGDYEQYF. Written as DNA, the CDR3 is TGTGCCAGCCAACGGACAGGGGGGGACTACGAGCAGTACTTC.

The chain has TRBV18 and TRBJ1-1; 7 bases map to TRBD1. The V gene end was trimmed by 3 bases and the J gene end by 11 bases; junction bases not matched to a gene: 15. Germline-derived CDR1 and CDR2 are KGHSH and LQKENI. This CDR3 comprises 15 residues. As DNA, the CDR3 is TGTGCCAGCTCACCTATCCCCGACAGGGCGAAGGAGGCTTTCTTT. Protein: CASSPIPDRAKEAFF.